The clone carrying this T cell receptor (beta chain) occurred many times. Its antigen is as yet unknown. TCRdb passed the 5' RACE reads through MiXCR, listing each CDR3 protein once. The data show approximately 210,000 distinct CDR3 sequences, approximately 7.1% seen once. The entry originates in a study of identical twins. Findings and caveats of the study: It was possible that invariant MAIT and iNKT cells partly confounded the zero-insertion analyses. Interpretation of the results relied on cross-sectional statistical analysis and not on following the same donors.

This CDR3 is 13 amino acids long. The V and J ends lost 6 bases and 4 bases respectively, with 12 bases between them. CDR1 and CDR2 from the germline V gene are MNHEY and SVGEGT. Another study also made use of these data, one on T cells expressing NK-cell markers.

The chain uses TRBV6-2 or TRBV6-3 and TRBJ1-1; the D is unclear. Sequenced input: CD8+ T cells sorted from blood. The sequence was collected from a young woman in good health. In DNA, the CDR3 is TGTGCCAGCAGCCAAGGTTCTGCCACTGAAGCTTTCTTT. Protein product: CASSQGSATEAFF.